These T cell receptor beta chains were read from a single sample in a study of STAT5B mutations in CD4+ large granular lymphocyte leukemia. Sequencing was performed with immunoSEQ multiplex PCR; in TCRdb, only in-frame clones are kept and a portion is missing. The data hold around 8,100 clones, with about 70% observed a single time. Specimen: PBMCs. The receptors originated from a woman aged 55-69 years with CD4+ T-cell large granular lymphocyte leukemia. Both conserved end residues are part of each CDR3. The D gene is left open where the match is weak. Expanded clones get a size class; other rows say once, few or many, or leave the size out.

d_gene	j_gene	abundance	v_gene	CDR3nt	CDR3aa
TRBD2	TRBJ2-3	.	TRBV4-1	TGCGCCAGCAGCCAAGTGGGACTAACCCAAGATACGCAGTATTTT	CASSQVGLTQDTQYF
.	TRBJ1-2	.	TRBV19	TGTGCCAGTAGTGTCCGAAAGGGTTCGTATGGCTACACCTTC	CASSVRKGSYGYTF
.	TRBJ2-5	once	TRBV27	TGTGCCAGCAGGCACCCGGGGCCCTGGGGAGAGACCCAGTACTTC	CASRHPGPWGETQYF
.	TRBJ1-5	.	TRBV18	TGTGCCAGCTCACCACTCCCGGTGACTAGCAATCAGCCCCAGCATTTT	CASSPLPVTSNQPQHF
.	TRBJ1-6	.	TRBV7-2	TGTGCCAGCAGCTTTGGGGGCAGCTCCTATAATTCACCCCTCCACTTT	CASSFGGSSYNSPLHF
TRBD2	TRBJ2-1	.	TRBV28	TGTGCCAGCAGTTTCCCGCCCTGGACTAGCGGGGGAGACAATGAGCAGTTCTTC	CASSFPPWTSGGDNEQFF
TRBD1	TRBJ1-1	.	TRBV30	TGTGCCTGGAGTCCGGGACAGGAAGCTTTCTTT	CAWSPGQEAFF
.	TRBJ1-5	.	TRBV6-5	TGTGCCAGCAGCCCCCAGGGCTACAATCAGCCCCAGCATTTT	CASSPQGYNQPQHF
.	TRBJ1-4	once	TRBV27	TGTGCCAGCATGCTACAAGGGAAGGGGAATGAAAAACTGTTTTTT	CASMLQGKGNEKLFF
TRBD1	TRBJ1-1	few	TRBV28	TGTGCCAGCAGCCCCCCAGGGGGGAGGACTGAAGCTTTCTTT	CASSPPGGRTEAFF
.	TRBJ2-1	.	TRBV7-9	TGTGCCAGCAGCTCCCTGATGGGGGAGCAGTTCTTC	CASSSLMGEQFF
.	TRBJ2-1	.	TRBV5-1	TGCGCCAGCAGCTTCGCCTACCCTGGAACGGGTGAGCAGTTCTTC	CASSFAYPGTGEQFF
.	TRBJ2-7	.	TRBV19	TGTGCCAGTAGTATAGGGGCAGGAAGCTCCTACGAGCAGTACTTC	CASSIGAGSSYEQYF
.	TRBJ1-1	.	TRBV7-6	TGTGCCAGCAGCTTAGCCAGTGGACTCATGAACACTGAAGCTTTCTTT	CASSLASGLMNTEAFF
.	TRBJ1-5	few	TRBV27	TGTGCCAGCAGTTTCGGTCCGAATCAGCCCCAGCATTTT	CASSFGPNQPQHF
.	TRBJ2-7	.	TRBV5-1	TGCGCCAGCAGCTTCGACAGGAGCTCCTACGAGCAGTACTTC	CASSFDRSSYEQYF
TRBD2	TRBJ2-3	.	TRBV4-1	TGCGCCAGCAGCCGCGAAGGGGTAGGGCTAGCGGGAGGGCAAGGCGGGCAGTATTTT	CASSREGVGLAGGQGGQYF
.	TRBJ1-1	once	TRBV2	TGTGCCAGCAGTGAAGGGCCTGCAAGGGACACTGAAGCTTTCTTT	CASSEGPARDTEAFF
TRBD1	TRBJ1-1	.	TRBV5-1	TGCGCCAGCAGCTTGGCGAAGGGGGCAGGCGCTGAAGCTTTCTTT	CASSLAKGAGAEAFF
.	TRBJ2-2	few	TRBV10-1	TGCGCCAGCAGTAGAGGGAACACCGGGGAGCTGTTTTTT	CASSRGNTGELFF
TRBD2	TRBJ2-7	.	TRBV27	TGTGCCAGCAGTGTACTAGCGGGAGGGCCGTACGAGCAGTACTTC	CASSVLAGGPYEQYF
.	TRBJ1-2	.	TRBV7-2	TGTGCCAGCAGCAAGTCGACAATAGACTATGGCTACACCTTC	CASSKSTIDYGYTF
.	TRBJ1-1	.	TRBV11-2	TGTGCCAGCAGACCGACAGGCTGGAACACTGAAGCTTTCTTT	CASRPTGWNTEAFF
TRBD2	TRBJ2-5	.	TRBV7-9	TGTGCCAGCAGCTTACTAGCGGGAGGAGAGACCCAGTACTTC	CASSLLAGGETQYF
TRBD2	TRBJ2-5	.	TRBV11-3	TGTGCCAGCAGCTCCCAGACTAGCGGGGGGGGTGAGACCCAGTACTTC	CASSSQTSGGGETQYF
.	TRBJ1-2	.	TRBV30	TGTGCCTGGAAAGAGCCTAACTATGGCTACACCTTC	CAWKEPNYGYTF
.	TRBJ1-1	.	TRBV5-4	TGTGCCAGCAGCCCGGGACGCCTGAACACTGAAGCTTTCTTT	CASSPGRLNTEAFF
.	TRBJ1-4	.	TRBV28	TGTGCCAGCCGAGGTGCAACTAATGAAAAACTGTTTTTT	CASRGATNEKLFF
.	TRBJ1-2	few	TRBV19	TGTGCCAGTAGTATGGATTACTATGGCTACACCTTC	CASSMDYYGYTF
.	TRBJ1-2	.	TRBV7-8	TGTGCCAGCAGCTTAGGTGGGGTAACAAACTATGGCTACACCTTC	CASSLGGVTNYGYTF
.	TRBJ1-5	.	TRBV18	TGTGCCAGCTCACCGAGGCTACTAGAGGGCAATCAGCCCCAGCATTTT	CASSPRLLEGNQPQHF
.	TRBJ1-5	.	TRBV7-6	TGTGCCAGCAGCTTAGAGACAGGTTTCAATCAGCCCCAGCATTTT	CASSLETGFNQPQHF
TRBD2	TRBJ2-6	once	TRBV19	TGTGCCAGTAGACTAGCGGGAACCTTCTCTGGGGCCAACGTCCTGACTTTC	CASRLAGTFSGANVLTF
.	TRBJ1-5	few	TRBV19	TGTGCCAGTAGTATCGCAACATCCGGGAGCAATCAGCCCCAGCATTTT	CASSIATSGSNQPQHF
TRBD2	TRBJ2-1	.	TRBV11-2	TGTGCCAGCAGCTTAGTTCGGACTATAGCGGGAGGGGGCAATGAGCAGTTCTTC	CASSLVRTIAGGGNEQFF
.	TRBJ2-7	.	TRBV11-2	TGTGCCAGCAGCTTCGTACACAACTACGAGCAGTACTTC	CASSFVHNYEQYF
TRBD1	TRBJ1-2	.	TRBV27	TGTGCCAGCAGGGGGACAGGGGGCTACTATGGCTACACCTTC	CASRGTGGYYGYTF
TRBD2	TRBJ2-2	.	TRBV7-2	TGTGCCAGCAGCTTAGGGCTAGCGGGGGCCACCGGGGAGCTGTTTTTT	CASSLGLAGATGELFF
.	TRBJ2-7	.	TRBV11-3	TGTGCCAGCAGCTTAGATCGATACGAGCAGTACTTC	CASSLDRYEQYF
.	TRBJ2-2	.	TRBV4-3	TGCGCCAGCAGCCAAAGCTATCGATTGTCCGGGGAGCTGTTTTTT	CASSQSYRLSGELFF
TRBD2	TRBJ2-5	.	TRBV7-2	TGTGCCAGCAGCTTAGGGTCGGGGGGAGGGCAAGAGACCCAGTACTTC	CASSLGSGGGQETQYF
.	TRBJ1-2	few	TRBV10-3	TGTGCCATCCAAGATGCAACGGGCTATGGCTACACCTTC	CAIQDATGYGYTF
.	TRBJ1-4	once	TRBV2	TGTGCCAGCAGATCGGGTGCGTCTAATGAAAAACTGTTTTTT	CASRSGASNEKLFF
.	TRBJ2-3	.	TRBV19	TGTGCCAGTAGTGTCGTCGTTCGCCCTAAACCAGATACGCAGTATTTT	CASSVVVRPKPDTQYF
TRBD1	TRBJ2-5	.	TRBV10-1	TGCGCCAGCAGTGAGTCGAGACAGGGCCCCACGGAGACCCAGTACTTC	CASSESRQGPTETQYF
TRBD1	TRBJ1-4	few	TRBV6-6	TGTGCCAGCAGTTACCCGGACAGGGTGGGTGAAAAACTGTTTTTT	CASSYPDRVGEKLFF
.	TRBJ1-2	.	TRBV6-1	TGTGCCAGCAGCCGGACAGTCTATGGCTACACCTTC	CASSRTVYGYTF
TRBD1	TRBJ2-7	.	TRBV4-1	TGCGCCAGCAGCCAAGGTGGACAGGAAAGCTCCTACGAGCAGTACTTC	CASSQGGQESSYEQYF
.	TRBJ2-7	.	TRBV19	TGTGCCAGTCGGAAACAGGGCTACGAGCAGTACTTC	CASRKQGYEQYF
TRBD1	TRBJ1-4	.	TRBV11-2	TGTGCCAGCAGCTCACCCAATCCCGGGACAGGGGATGAAAAACTGTTTTTT	CASSSPNPGTGDEKLFF
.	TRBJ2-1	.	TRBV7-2	TGTGCCAGCAGCTCCCCCCAGGGGACGGGGGGCGACAATGAGCAGTTCTTC	CASSSPQGTGGDNEQFF
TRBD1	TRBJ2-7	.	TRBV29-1	TGCAGCTTTGGACAGGGGGCTGAGGAGCAGTACTTC	CSFGQGAEEQYF
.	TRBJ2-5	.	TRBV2	TGTGCCAGCAGTGAAGAAGAGACCCAGTACTTC	CASSEEETQYF
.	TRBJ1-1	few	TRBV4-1	TGCGCCAGCAGCCAGCAGAAGCAGAGGAACACTGAAGCTTTCTTT	CASSQQKQRNTEAFF
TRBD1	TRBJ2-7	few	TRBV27	TGTGCCAGCAGTTTACTTTACGGGACAGGGGGATCCTACGAGCAGTACTTC	CASSLLYGTGGSYEQYF
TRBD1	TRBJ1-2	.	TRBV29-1	TGCAGCGTTCCGGGACAGACTTCCTATAACTATGGCTACACCTTC	CSVPGQTSYNYGYTF
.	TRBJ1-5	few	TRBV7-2	TGTGCCAGCAGCTTCAGCAATCAGCCCCAGCATTTT	CASSFSNQPQHF